This T cell receptor beta chain derives from a study of early T cells in non-severe SARS-CoV-2 infection. TCRdb fed the 5' RACE reads into MiXCR, producing one record per CDR3 protein. The profile shows 75,000 to 90,000 distinct CDR3 sequences, 13% of them singletons. This clonotype was picked up one time. Material: whole blood. The sequence came from an adult who was a healthcare worker with PCR-confirmed SARS-CoV-2 infection or an uninfected control (not recorded which).

CDR3 amino acids: CASSSLTGSPLHF. DNA for the CDR3: TGTGCCAGCAGTTCCCTGACAGGTTCACCCCTCCACTTT. The rearrangement joins TRBV12-3 or TRBV12-4 to TRBJ1-6, with D possibly being TRBD1 (6 bases). Deletions cut 4 bases from V and 9 bases from J, with 10 bases between. The CDR3 is 13 residues long.